This T cell receptor beta chain is from a study of blood T cell repertoires in COVID-19. Study-level background: Samples taken during acute and convalescent COVID-19 were collected in the United States, Italy and Spain. In each case, the material was cDNA or gDNA derived from T cells, B-cell-depleted T cells, or PBMCs.

Under the authors' procedure: Estimation of nucleated cell counts was performed using reference gene primer amplification. Profiled with immunoSEQ multiplex PCR; TCRdb holds only in-frame clones, not every one. The V and J calls and the clone size are those of that table, but D and trimming were determined from the DNA. The repertoire includes about 190,000 clones, 82% of them detected once, and around 7.8% sits in the top ten. Patients from Seattle were sampled longitudinally, starting during active infection. This CDR3 has 15 amino acids. CDR1 and CDR2 (germline): MNHEY, SVGAGI. The germline V and J ends were trimmed by 6 bases and 5 bases, with 17 bases remaining between them.

This receptor was obtained from a woman aged 55 to 70 with COVID-19, enrolled during active disease. The V and J genes are TRBV6-5 and TRBJ2-4; a possible D gene is TRBD1 (5 bases). The sample taken for sequencing was peripheral blood. CDR3 in DNA: TGTGCCAGCAGCAAGGACAACCCCAGGGAAAACATTCAGTACTTC. Amino acids: CASSKDNPRENIQYF.